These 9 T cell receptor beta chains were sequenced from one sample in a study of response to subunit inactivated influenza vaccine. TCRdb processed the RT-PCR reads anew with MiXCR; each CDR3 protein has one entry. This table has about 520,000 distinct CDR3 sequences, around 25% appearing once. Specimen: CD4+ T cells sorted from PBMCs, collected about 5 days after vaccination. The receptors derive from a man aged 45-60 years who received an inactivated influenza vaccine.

CDR3 residues: CASSQLGAPYNEQFF. The CDR3 DNA reads as TGTGCCAGCAGCCAATTGGGGGCCCCTTACAATGAGCAGTTCTTC. The chain employs TRBV16 and TRBJ2-1; D possibly corresponds to TRBD1 (6 bases). V was trimmed by 1 base and J by 4 bases, leaving 11 bases between them. The length of the CDR3 is 15 residues. In germline, CDR1 is KGHSY, CDR2 FQNENV.

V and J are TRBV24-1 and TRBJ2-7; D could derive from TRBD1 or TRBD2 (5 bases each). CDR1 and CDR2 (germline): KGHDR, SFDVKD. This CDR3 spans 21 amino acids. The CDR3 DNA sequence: TGTGCGGCCTTTGATTTGCGACTCGTACGGACGGGGACCGCATGCTCCTACGAGCAGTACTTC. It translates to CAAFDLRLVRTGTACSYEQYF.

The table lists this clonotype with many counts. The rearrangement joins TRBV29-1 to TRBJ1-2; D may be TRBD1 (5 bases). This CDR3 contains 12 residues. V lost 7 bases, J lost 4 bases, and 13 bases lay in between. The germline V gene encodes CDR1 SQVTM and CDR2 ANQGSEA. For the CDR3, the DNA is TGCAGCGGGTTCAGGGAGGTCTATGGCTACACCTTC. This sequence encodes CSGFREVYGYTF. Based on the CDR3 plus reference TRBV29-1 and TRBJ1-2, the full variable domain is SAVISQKPSRDICQRGTSLTIQCQVDSQVTMMFWYRQQPGQSLTLIATANQGSEATYESGFVIDKFPISRPNLTFSTLTVSNMSPEDSSIYLCSGFREVYGYTFGSGTRLTVV.

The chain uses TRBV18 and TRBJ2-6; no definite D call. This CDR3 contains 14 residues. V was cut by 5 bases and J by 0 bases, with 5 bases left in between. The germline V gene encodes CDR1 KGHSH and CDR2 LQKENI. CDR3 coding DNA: TGTGCCAGCTCAGGGAACTCTGGGGCCAACGTCCTGACTTTC. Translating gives CASSGNSGANVLTF. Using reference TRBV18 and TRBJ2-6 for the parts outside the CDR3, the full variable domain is NAGVMQNPRHLVRRRGQEARLRCSPMKGHSHVYWYRQLPEEGLKFMVYLQKENIIDESGMPKERFSAEFPKEGPSILRIQQVVRGDSAAYFCASSGNSGANVLTFGAGSRLTVL.

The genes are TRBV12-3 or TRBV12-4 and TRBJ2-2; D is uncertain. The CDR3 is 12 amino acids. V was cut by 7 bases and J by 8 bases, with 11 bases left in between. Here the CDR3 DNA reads TGTGCCAGCAAGCCTCCGGATGGGGAGCTGTTTTTT. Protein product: CASKPPDGELFF.

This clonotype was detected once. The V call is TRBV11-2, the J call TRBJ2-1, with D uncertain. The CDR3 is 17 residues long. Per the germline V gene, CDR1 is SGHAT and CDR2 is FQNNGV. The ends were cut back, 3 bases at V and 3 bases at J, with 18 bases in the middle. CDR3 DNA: TGTGCCAGCAGCTTGGACGGATACTCCACTTTCTACAATGAGCAGTTCTTC. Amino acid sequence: CASSLDGYSTFYNEQFF.

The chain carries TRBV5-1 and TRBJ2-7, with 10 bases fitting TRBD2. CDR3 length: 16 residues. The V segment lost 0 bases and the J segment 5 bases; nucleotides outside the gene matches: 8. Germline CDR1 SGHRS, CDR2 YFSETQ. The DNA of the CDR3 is TGCGCCAGCAGCTTGGCTACGGGACTAGCGTTCCACGAGCAGTACTTC. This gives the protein CASSLATGLAFHEQYF.

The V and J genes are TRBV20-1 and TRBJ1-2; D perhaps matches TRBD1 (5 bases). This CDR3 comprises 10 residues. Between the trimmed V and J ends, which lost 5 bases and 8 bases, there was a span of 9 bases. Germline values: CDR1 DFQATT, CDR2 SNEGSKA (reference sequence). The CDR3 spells CSAWGRGYTF. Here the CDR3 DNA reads TGCAGTGCTTGGGGCCGGGGCTACACCTTC.

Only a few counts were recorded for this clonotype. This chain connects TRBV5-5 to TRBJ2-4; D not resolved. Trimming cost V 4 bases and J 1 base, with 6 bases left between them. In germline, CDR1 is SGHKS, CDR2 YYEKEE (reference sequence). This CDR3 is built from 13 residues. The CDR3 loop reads CASSVPAKNIQYF. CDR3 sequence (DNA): TGTGCCAGCAGCGTTCCGGCCAAAAACATTCAGTACTTC.